The 22 T cell receptor beta chains listed next were all sequenced from one sample in a study of CD8+CD57+ T cells in acquired aplastic anemia. The template for TCR beta VDJ and CDR3 sequence profiling was genomic DNA. TCRdb analysed the reads with MiXCR anew, one entry per CDR3 protein. The sample shows some 200,000 distinct CDR3 sequences, approximately 60% of them seen only once. What was sequenced was sorted CD4+, CD8+, or CD8+CD57+ T cells (not recorded which) from PBMCs. Receptor source: a human donor in good health.

CDR3 amino acids: CASSESSKQGAIYGYTF. The CDR3 region has the DNA TGTGCCAGCAGTGAATCCTCCAAACAGGGCGCCATCTATGGCTACACCTTC. The chain joins TRBV25-1 to TRBJ1-2; weak D call: TRBD1 (6 bases). V lost 1 base, J lost 4 bases, and 19 bases lay in between. There are 17 residues in the CDR3. CDR1 and CDR2 from the germline V gene are MGHDK and SYGVNS.

The chain has TRBV7-9 and TRBJ2-7; 8 positions match TRBD1. The CDR3 has 14 residues. Germline V gene sequence: CDR1 SEHNR, CDR2 FQNEAQ (reference sequence). V was pared by 1 base and J by 5 bases, with 4 bases of the junction left unmatched. CDR3 bases: TGTGCCAGCAGCTTAGGGGCAGGGGGCCACGAGCAGTACTTC. It specifies CASSLGAGGHEQYF.

In nucleotides, the CDR3 is TGTGCCAGCAGTGCCGGGACTAGCGGTGGCAGTGAGCAGTTCTTC. It is translated as CASSAGTSGGSEQFF. The chain links TRBV9 to TRBJ2-1; TRBD2 agrees at 11 bases. V lost 5 bases and J lost 9; bases outside the gene matches: 10. From germline, CDR1 is SGDLS and CDR2 YYNGEE. The CDR3 contains 15 residues.

This sequence joins TRBV19 and TRBJ1-1; D is perhaps TRBD1 (5 bases). This CDR3 is 15 amino acids long. V was pared by 9 bases and J by 1 base, with 18 bases between. Germline V lookup: CDR1 LNHDA, CDR2 SQIVND (reference sequence). This chain's CDR3 is CASELGRRGNTEAFF. In DNA form, the CDR3 reads TGTGCCAGCGAGTTGGGACGTAGGGGGAACACTGAAGCTTTCTTT.

The gene calls are TRBV29-1 and TRBJ1-5; D perhaps matches TRBD1 (5 bases). This CDR3 has 14 residues. Germline V gene lookup returns CDR1 SQVTM and CDR2 ANQGSEA. V dropped 4 bases and J dropped 2 bases, with 12 bases sitting between them. As DNA, the CDR3 is TGCAGCGTTGGTAGGGGTGATGGCAATCAGCCCCAGCATTTT. Translating gives CSVGRGDGNQPQHF.

The gene calls are TRBV7-2 and TRBJ2-3; D may be TRBD2 (6 bases). The V gene's germline CDR1 is SGHTA and CDR2 FQGNSA. The CDR3 contains 15 residues. The ends were cut back, 3 bases at V and 0 bases at J, with 10 bases in the middle. DNA for the CDR3: TGTGCCAGCAGCTTGTGGGGGACTAGCACAGATACGCAGTATTTT. This sequence encodes CASSLWGTSTDTQYF.

This clonotype was counted a few times. The chain links TRBV20-1 to TRBJ1-1; D is undetermined. CDR3 length: 12 amino acids. From germline, CDR1 is DFQATT and CDR2 SNEGSKA (reference sequence). Trimming took off 3 bases at V and 6 bases at J, with 11 bases between the two ends. This chain's CDR3 is CSASGGPAEAFF. The CDR3 coding sequence is TGCAGTGCTAGCGGTGGGCCCGCTGAAGCTTTCTTT.

The chain joins TRBV2 to TRBJ2-2, with 7 bases identical to TRBD1. Germline values: CDR1 SNHLY, CDR2 FYNNEI. This CDR3 has 15 residues. V was clipped by 8 bases and J by 6 bases; unmatched bases: 12. Here the CDR3 DNA reads TGTGCCAGCGACCCGACAGGGCCTAACGCCGGGGAGCTGTTTTTT. It codes for CASDPTGPNAGELFF.

About this clonotype: As the CDR3 is not closed by the conserved phenylalanine or tryptophan, this likely results from a read error. The chain employs TRBV10-1 and TRBJ2-7; D gene ambiguous. The end of the DNA aligns better with TRBJ2-1, so the J call may be wrong. CDR3 length: 10 residues. Looked up from germline, CDR1 is WNHNN and CDR2 is SYGVQD (reference sequence). CDR3 loop: CATRWGEQFL. Written as DNA, the CDR3 is TGCGCCACCAGGTGGGGAGAGCAGTTCTTA.

The V and J genes are TRBV7-8 and TRBJ2-5; 7 bases map to TRBD2. J lost 4 bases, V lost 1 base, and 3 bases had no gene match. The germline gives CDR1 SGHVS, CDR2 FQNEAQ. This CDR3 comprises 14 residues. The CDR3 spells CASSLEASGETQYF. The CDR3 DNA reads TGTGCCAGCAGCTTAGAAGCTAGCGGAGAGACCCAGTACTTC. The full variable domain, rest sourced from reference TRBV7-8 and TRBJ2-5, is GAGVSQSPRYKVAKRGQDVALRCDPISGHVSLFWYQQALGQGPEFLTYFQNEAQLDKSGLPSDRFFAERPEGSVSTLKIQRTQQEDSAVYLCASSLEASGETQYFGPGTRLLVL.

This clonotype has at least ten counts. The chain combines TRBV6-2 or TRBV6-3 with TRBJ2-7, with D uncertain. V lost 2 bases, J lost 0 bases, and 5 bases lay in between. Per germline, CDR1 MNHEY and CDR2 SVGEGT. This CDR3 is 13 amino acids long. The CDR3 loop is CASSYDGSYEQYF. For the CDR3, the DNA is TGTGCCAGCAGTTACGACGGCTCCTACGAGCAGTACTTC.

As DNA, the CDR3 is TGTGCCAGTAGTTGGCGATCGACCGGGGAGACCCAGTACTTC. As protein: CASSWRSTGETQYF. V is TRBV19 and J is TRBJ2-5; no definite D call. The ends were cut back, 5 bases at V and 5 bases at J, with 15 bases in the middle. The CDR3 covers 14 residues. Germline V gene lookup returns CDR1 LNHDA and CDR2 SQIVND (reference sequence).

The chain carries TRBV7-9 and TRBJ2-3; D perhaps matches TRBD2 (5 bases). V gave up 6 bases and J gave up 3 bases, with 10 bases separating them. This CDR3 has 13 residues. CDR1 is SEHNR, CDR2 FQNEAQ, per germline (reference sequence). DNA of the CDR3: TGTGCCAGCAGATCCAGCGGAACAGATACGCAGTATTTT. Translating gives CASRSSGTDTQYF. The full variable domain, in which reference TRBV7-9 and TRBJ2-3 provide the parts outside the CDR3, is DTGVSQNPRHKITKRGQNVTFRCDPISEHNRLYWYRQTLGQGPEFLTYFQNEAQLEKSRLLSDRFSAERPKGSFSTLEIQRTEQGDSAMYLCASRSSGTDTQYFGPGTRLTVL.

On this clonotype: This CDR3 fails to terminate in the conserved phenylalanine or tryptophan, so it likely reflects a read error. The CDR3 sequence: CASSSRSSYEQYS. The CDR3 DNA reads as TGTGCCAGCAGCTCTCGTAGCTCCTACGAGCAGTACTCC. The rearrangement links TRBV7-6 to TRBJ2-7; D gene uncertain. V lost 4 bases and J 0 bases, leaving 7 bases between the germline ends. The CDR3 loop spans 13 amino acids. Germline CDR1 is SGHVS and CDR2 is FNYEAQ.

The table lists this clonotype with a count of one. The chain couples TRBV29-1 to TRBJ1-2; D ambiguous. Germline V lookup: CDR1 SQVTM, CDR2 ANQGSEA. This CDR3 contains 12 residues. Trimming stripped 4 bases from V and 0 bases from J, with 6 bases between. The CDR3 DNA follows: TGCAGCGTTGTGGGGACTAACTATGGCTACACCTTC. Amino acids: CSVVGTNYGYTF.

This chain links TRBV9 with TRBJ2-7, with 7 bases identical to TRBD1. This CDR3 is 13 amino acids long. From germline, CDR1 is SGDLS and CDR2 YYNGEE. With 4 bases clipped from V and 4 bases from J, the junction kept 5 bases outside the gene matches. Here the CDR3 reads CASSLETGYEQYF. The CDR3, as DNA: TGTGCCAGCAGCTTGGAGACAGGGTACGAGCAGTACTTC.

This chain uses TRBV9 with TRBJ1-3, with D possibly TRBD1 on 5 matching bases. Germline CDR1 reads SGDLS; CDR2 reads YYNGEE. Trimming removed 0 bases from V and 2 bases from J, with 9 bases in between. The CDR3 has 15 residues. CDR3 nucleotide sequence: TGTGCCAGCAGCGTAGAGTCAGGGCCTGGAAACACCATATATTTT. Its protein is CASSVESGPGNTIYF. Complete variable domain (other parts from reference TRBV9 and TRBJ1-3): DSGVTQTPKHLITATGQRVTLRCSPRSGDLSVYWYQQSLDQGLQFLIQYYNGEERAKGNILERFSAQQFPDLHSELNLSSLELGDSALYFCASSVESGPGNTIYFGEGSWLTVV.

This clonotype showed up just a few times. This clone may be a read error of a much larger clone one base away. The chain joins TRBV4-1 to TRBJ2-5; no firm D call. The CDR3 has 11 amino acids. Germline V gene data show CDR1 as MGHRA and CDR2 as YSYEKL. CDR3 loop: CASSQKETRYF. CDR3 DNA sequence: TGCGCCAGCAGCCAAAAAGAGACCCGGTACTTC.

The V call is TRBV9, the J call TRBJ1-6, with 11 bases lining up with TRBD1. Germline trimming cut 3 bases from V and 10 bases from J; bases unmatched to any gene: 6. Germline V gene data show CDR1 as SGDLS and CDR2 as YYNGEE. This CDR3 region has 15 residues. The CDR3 coding sequence is TGTGCCAGCAGCGCCTCCGGGACAGGGGGATCACCCCTCCACTTT. Protein: CASSASGTGGSPLHF.

This clonotype was observed a handful of times. V and J are TRBV5-1 and TRBJ1-1; 7 nucleotides line up with TRBD1. The V gene end was trimmed by 4 bases and the J gene end by 3 bases; junction bases not matched to a gene: 3. The CDR3 spans 13 residues. In germline, CDR1 is SGHRS, CDR2 YFSETQ. The CDR3 bases are TGCGCCAGCAGCGGTACAGGGGACACTGAAGCTTTCTTT. Translation gives CASSGTGDTEAFF.

The chain couples TRBV9 to TRBJ1-5, with D uncertain. There are 15 residues in the CDR3. Germline CDR1 SGDLS, CDR2 YYNGEE. V dropped 0 bases and J dropped 2 bases, with 9 bases sitting between them. The CDR3 sequence: CASSVDPSGNQPQHF. The CDR3 bases are TGTGCCAGCAGCGTAGATCCGTCAGGCAATCAGCCCCAGCATTTT.

The rearrangement links TRBV7-2 to TRBJ2-5; D gene unclear. The DNA matches TRBJ2-7 better at its end, which makes the J call doubtful. The CDR3 consists of 14 residues. CDR1 is SGHTA and CDR2 is FQGNSA in the germline V gene. This chain's CDR3 is CASSLGGNSYEQYF. The CDR3, as DNA: TGTGCCAGCAGCTTAGGAGGCAACTCCTACGAGCAGTACTTC.